This TCR beta chain derives from a study of blood T cell repertoires in COVID-19. Unmatched junction bases numbered 10, after V lost 0 bases and J lost 6 bases. The CDR3 loop spans 16 amino acids. CDR1 SGHNT and CDR2 YYREEE come from the germline V gene (reference sequence). Libraries were prepared by immunoSEQ multiplex PCR; TCRdb keeps only in-frame clonotypes and omits some of them. The table lists 55,000 to 70,000 clones, around 87% of them singletons. J is TRBJ2-3 and V is TRBV5-4, with 7 bases identical to TRBD2. The sample consisted of peripheral blood. This clonotype was obtained from a young woman with acute or convalescent COVID-19. The CDR3 region is CASSLGAGARPDTQYF. The CDR3 DNA reads as TGTGCCAGCAGCTTGGGGGCGGGAGCGAGACCTGATACGCAGTATTTT.